This T cell receptor beta chain was captured in a study of blood T cell repertoires in COVID-19. For the study at large: From the United States, Italy and Spain came samples of acute and convalescent COVID-19.

Study processing details: Scientists estimated how many nucleated cells there were by amplifying reference gene primers. The table came from immunoSEQ multiplex PCR; TCRdb's copy has only in-frame clones and leaves some out. That table supplies the V and J calls and clone size; D and trimming were determined from the DNA. The sample carries roughly 240,000 clones, about nine tenths recorded once. CDR3 size: 14 residues. Trimming removed 10 bases from V and 2 bases from J, with 12 bases in between. Germline V gene data show CDR1 as SEHNR and CDR2 as FQNEAQ (reference sequence). Living in roughly 23 US areas, the participants were between roughly 18 and 89 years of age. Allocation to cohorts depended on clinical history reported by the participants.

The sequence came from a woman aged 25-40 years with acute COVID-19. This chain connects TRBV7-9 to TRBJ1-6; no firm D call. The specimen sequenced was PBMCs or T cells enriched from blood (not recorded which). CDR3 sequence (DNA): TGTGCCACTACCCCCGGGACCTATAATTCACCCCTCCACTTT. It encodes CATTPGTYNSPLHF.